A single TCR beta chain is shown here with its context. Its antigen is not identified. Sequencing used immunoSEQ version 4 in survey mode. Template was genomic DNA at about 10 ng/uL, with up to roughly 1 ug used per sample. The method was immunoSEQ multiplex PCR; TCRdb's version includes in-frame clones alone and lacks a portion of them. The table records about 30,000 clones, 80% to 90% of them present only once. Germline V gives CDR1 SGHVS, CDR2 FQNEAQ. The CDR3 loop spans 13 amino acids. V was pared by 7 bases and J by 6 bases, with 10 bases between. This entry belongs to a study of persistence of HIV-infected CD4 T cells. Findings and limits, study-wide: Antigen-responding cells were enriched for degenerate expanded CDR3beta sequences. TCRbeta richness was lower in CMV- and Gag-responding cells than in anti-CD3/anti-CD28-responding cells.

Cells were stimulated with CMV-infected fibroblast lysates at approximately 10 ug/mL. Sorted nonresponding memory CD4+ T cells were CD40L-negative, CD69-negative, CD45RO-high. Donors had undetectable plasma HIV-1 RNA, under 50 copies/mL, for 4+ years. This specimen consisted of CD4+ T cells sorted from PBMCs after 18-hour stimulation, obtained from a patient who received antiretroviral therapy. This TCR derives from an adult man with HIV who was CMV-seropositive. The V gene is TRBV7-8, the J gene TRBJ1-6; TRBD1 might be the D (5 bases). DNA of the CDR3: TGTGCCAGCACTATAGGGGTTAATTCACCCCTCCACTTT. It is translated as CASTIGVNSPLHF.